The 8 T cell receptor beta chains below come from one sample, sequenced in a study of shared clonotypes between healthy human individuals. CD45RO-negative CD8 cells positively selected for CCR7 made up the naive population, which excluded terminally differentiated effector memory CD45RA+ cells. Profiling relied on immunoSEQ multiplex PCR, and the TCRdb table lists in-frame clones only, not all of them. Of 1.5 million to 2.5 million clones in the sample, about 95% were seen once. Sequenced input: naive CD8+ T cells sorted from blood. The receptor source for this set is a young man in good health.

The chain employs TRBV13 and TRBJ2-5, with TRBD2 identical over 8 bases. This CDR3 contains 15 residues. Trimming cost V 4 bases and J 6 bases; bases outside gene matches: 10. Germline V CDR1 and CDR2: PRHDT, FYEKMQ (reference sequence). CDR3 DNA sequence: TGTGCCAGCAGCTGGGGACGGGAGGGAGGACAGACCCAGTACTTC. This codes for CASSWGREGGQTQYF. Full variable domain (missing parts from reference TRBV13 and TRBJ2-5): AAGVIQSPRHLIKEKRETATLKCYPIPRHDTVYWYQQGPGQDPQFLISFYEKMQSDKGSIPDRFSAQQFSDYHSELNMSSLELGDSALYFCASSWGREGGQTQYFGPGTRLLVL.

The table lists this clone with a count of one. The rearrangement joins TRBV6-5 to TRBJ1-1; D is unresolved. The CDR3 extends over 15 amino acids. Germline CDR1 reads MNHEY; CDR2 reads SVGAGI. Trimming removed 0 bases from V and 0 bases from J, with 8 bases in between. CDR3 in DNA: TGTGCCAGCAGTTACTCGGTGGGGATGAACACTGAAGCTTTCTTT. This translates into CASSYSVGMNTEAFF.

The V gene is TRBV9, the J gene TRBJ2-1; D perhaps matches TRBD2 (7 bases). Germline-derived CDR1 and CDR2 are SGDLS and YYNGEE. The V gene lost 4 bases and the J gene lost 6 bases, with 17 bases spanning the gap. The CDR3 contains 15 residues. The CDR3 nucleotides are TGTGCCAGCAGCACCTCGAGGGGGGGACCCAATGAGCAGTTCTTC. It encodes CASSTSRGGPNEQFF.

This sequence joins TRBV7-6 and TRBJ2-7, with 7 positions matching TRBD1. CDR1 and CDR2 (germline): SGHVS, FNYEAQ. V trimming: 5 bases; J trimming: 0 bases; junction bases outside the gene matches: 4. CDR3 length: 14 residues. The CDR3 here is CASSIGTDSYEQYF. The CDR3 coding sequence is TGTGCCAGCAGCATCGGGACAGACTCCTACGAGCAGTACTTC.

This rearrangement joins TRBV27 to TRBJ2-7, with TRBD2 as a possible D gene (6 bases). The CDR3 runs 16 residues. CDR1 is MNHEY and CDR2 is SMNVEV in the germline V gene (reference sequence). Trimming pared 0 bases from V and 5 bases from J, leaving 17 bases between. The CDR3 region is CASSLSAGTSLNEQYF. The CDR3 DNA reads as TGTGCCAGCAGTTTATCCGCGGGGACGAGTTTAAACGAGCAGTACTTC.

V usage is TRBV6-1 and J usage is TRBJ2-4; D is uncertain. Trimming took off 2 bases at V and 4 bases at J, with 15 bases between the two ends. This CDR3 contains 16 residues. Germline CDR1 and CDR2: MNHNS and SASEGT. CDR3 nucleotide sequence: TGTGCCAGCAGTGAATTAACAGAAGGTCTTAAAAACATTCAGTACTTC. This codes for CASSELTEGLKNIQYF.

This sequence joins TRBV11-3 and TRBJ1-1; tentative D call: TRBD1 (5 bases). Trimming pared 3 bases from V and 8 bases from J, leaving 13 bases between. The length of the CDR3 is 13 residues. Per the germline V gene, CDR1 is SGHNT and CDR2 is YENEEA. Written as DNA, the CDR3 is TGTGCCAGCAGCTTTTTGAAGGGGTCGGAAGCTTTCTTT. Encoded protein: CASSFLKGSEAFF.

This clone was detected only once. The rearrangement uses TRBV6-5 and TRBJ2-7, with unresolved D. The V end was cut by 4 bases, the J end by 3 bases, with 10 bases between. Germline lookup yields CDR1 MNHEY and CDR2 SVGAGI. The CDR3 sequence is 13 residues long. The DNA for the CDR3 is TGTGCCAGCAGTTTTGGGTCCGACTACGAGCAGTACTTC. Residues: CASSFGSDYEQYF.